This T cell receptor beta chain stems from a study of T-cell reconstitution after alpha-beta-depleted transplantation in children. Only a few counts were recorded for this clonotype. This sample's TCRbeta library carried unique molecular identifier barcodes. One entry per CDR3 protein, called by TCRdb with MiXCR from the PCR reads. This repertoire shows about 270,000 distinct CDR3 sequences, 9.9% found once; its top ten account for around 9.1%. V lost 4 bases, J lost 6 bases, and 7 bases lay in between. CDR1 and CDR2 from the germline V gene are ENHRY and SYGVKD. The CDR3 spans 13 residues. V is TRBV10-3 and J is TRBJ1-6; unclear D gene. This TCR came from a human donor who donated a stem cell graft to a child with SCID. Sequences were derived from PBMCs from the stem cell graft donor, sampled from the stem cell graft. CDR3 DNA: TGTGCCATCAGTGTTGTAACTAATTCACCCCTCCACTTT. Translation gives CAISVVTNSPLHF.